This entry lists 30 T cell receptor beta chains sequenced from one sample in a study of control samples from healthy donors and cancer patients. Clones were sequenced by immunoSEQ multiplex PCR, and TCRdb holds only the in-frame ones, with some missing. The sample carries about 120,000 clones, approximately 88% recorded once. Sequenced: blood. The source of these receptors is a man aged 45-65 years in good health.

This clone has a single count. In nucleotides, the CDR3 is TGTGCCAGCAGCTTAGGAGGGGACCCTTACTACAATGAGCAGTTCTTC. Translated, it gives CASSLGGDPYYNEQFF. The chain links TRBV7-2 to TRBJ2-1, with D possibly being TRBD1 or TRBD2 (5 bases each). Trimming removed 1 base from V and 3 bases from J, with 13 bases in between. The CDR3 totals 16 residues. Germline CDR1 SGHTA, CDR2 FQGNSA. Variable domain in full (rest from reference TRBV7-2 and TRBJ2-1): GAGVSQSPSNKVTEKGKDVELRCDPISGHTALYWYRQSLGQGLEFLIYFQGNSAPDKSGLPSDRFSAERTGGSVSTLTIQRTQQEDSAVYLCASSLGGDPYYNEQFFGPGTRLTVL.

The chain recombines TRBV6-1 with TRBJ2-5, with 9 bases that match TRBD1. The CDR3 covers 16 residues. V dropped 2 bases and J dropped 4; count of bases not matched to a gene: 8. Germline loops: CDR1 MNHNS, CDR2 SASEGT. DNA of the CDR3: TGTGCCAGCAGTGAACGTGCTGGGACAGGGAGAGAGACCCAGTACTTC. It yields the protein CASSERAGTGRETQYF.

V is TRBV2 and J is TRBJ1-6; a possible D gene is TRBD1 (5 bases). Trimming stripped 6 bases from V and 5 bases from J, with 14 bases between. Germline CDR1 reads SNHLY; CDR2 reads FYNNEI. There are 15 residues in the CDR3. The CDR3 DNA follows: TGTGCCAGCAGGCTTAGGGGAATTGATAATTCACCCCTCCACTTT. Translating gives CASRLRGIDNSPLHF.

Worth noting for this clone: The same CDR3 is also encoded by other DNA sequences in this sample. The chain employs TRBV7-9 and TRBJ1-1; the D gene is possibly TRBD1 (5 bases). This CDR3 has 14 residues. Germline V gene data show CDR1 as SEHNR and CDR2 as FQNEAQ (reference sequence). Trimming shortened V by 3 bases and J by 2 bases, and 10 bases separated the two germline ends. The CDR3 region has the DNA TGTGCCAGCAGCTTGGCCGGGGCAAACACTGAAGCTTTCTTT. Protein: CASSLAGANTEAFF. Full variable domain (missing parts from reference TRBV7-9 and TRBJ1-1): DTGVSQNPRHKITKRGQNVTFRCDPISEHNRLYWYRQTLGQGPEFLTYFQNEAQLEKSRLLSDRFSAERPKGSFSTLEIQRTEQGDSAMYLCASSLAGANTEAFFGQGTRLTVV.

This clone has only one observation. The chain links TRBV2 to TRBJ1-4, with a tentative D call TRBD1 (5 bases). From germline, CDR1 is SNHLY and CDR2 FYNNEI. The CDR3 loop spans 14 amino acids. The V gene lost 5 bases and the J gene lost 8 bases, with 15 bases spanning the gap. As DNA, the CDR3 is TGTGCCAGCAGTCGAACGGGGGAAGGAGAAAAACTGTTTTTT. Translated: CASSRTGEGEKLFF.

This clone occurred a few times. V usage is TRBV6-1 and J usage is TRBJ2-7; 9 bases are a match to TRBD1. The J segment lost 1 base and the V segment lost 4 bases, leaving 8 bases of the junction unmatched. The CDR3 is 16 amino acids. CDR1 MNHNS and CDR2 SASEGT come from the germline V gene. In DNA, the CDR3 is TGTGCCAGCAGTGCCTCCCTGGGACAGGGATCCTACGAGCAGTACTTC. Translating gives CASSASLGQGSYEQYF.

The chain recombines TRBV19 with TRBJ2-7; possible D gene TRBD2, 7 bases. The CDR3 consists of 14 residues. Germline CDR1 and CDR2: LNHDA and SQIVND (reference sequence). V was cut by 3 bases and J by 2 bases, with 11 bases left in between. In nucleotides, the CDR3 is TGTGCCAGTAGTATTGGGGGGGACACCTACGAGCAGTACTTC. This encodes CASSIGGDTYEQYF.

The chain links TRBV11-1 to TRBJ2-5; no clear D. Trimming shortened V by 0 bases and J by 5 bases, and 7 bases separated the two germline ends. Per germline, CDR1 SGHAT and CDR2 FQDESV (reference sequence). This CDR3 spans 13 amino acids. The CDR3 DNA reads as TGTGCCAGCAGCTTAGCCTTTAGGGAGACCCAGTACTTC. This sequence encodes CASSLAFRETQYF.

The rearrangement joins TRBV25-1 to TRBJ1-2; the match to TRBD1 covers 9 bases. Germline V gene sequence: CDR1 MGHDK, CDR2 SYGVNS. CDR3 size: 15 residues. The V and J ends lost 5 bases and 8 bases, in that order; junction bases with no gene match: 12. The CDR3 DNA is TGTGCCAGCAGTACCCCAGGGACAGGGCTATTAGGCTACACCTTC. This codes for CASSTPGTGLLGYTF.

The chain employs TRBV7-2 and TRBJ1-4; maybe TRBD1 (5 bases). V lost 5 bases and J 8 bases, leaving 12 bases between the germline ends. CDR1 and CDR2 (germline): SGHTA, FQGNSA. The CDR3 length is 13 residues. DNA for the CDR3: TGTGCCAGCAGCCCCCTCAGGGACGAAAAACTGTTTTTT. The encoded protein is CASSPLRDEKLFF.

J is TRBJ2-7 and V is TRBV5-1; D might be TRBD2 (5 bases). The CDR3 extends over 13 amino acids. CDR1 and CDR2 (germline): SGHRS, YFSETQ. With 2 bases removed from V and 4 bases from J, the gap between germline ends came to 10 bases. The CDR3 region is CASSFVRGYEQYF. The CDR3, as DNA: TGCGCCAGCAGCTTCGTACGGGGTTACGAGCAGTACTTC.

The V and J genes are TRBV29-1 and TRBJ1-2; 8 bases agree with TRBD1. The CDR3 has 12 residues. Germline V gene lookup returns CDR1 SQVTM and CDR2 ANQGSEA. J was trimmed by 3 bases and V by 4 bases; bases with no gene match: 1. CDR3 sequence: CSVVQGDYGYTF. CDR3 coding DNA: TGCAGCGTTGTACAGGGGGACTATGGCTACACCTTC.

V and J are TRBV27 and TRBJ1-2, with D uncertain. Trimming removed 2 bases at V and 2 bases at J, with 6 bases between. Germline V gene data show CDR1 as MNHEY and CDR2 as SMNVEV (reference sequence). The CDR3 runs to 13 residues. The DNA of the CDR3 is TGTGCCAGCAGTTTAGCAGCAAACTATGGCTACACCTTC. Translation gives CASSLAANYGYTF.

Written as DNA, the CDR3 is TGTGCTTGGGAACGACAGGGTTGGGGGCAAGAGACCCAGTACTTC. Translated, it gives CAWERQGWGQETQYF. V is TRBV30 and J is TRBJ2-5, with 7 nucleotides matching TRBD1. CDR3 length equals 15 residues. CDR1 is GTSNPN, CDR2 SVGIG, per germline (reference sequence). Based on the CDR3 plus reference TRBV30 and TRBJ2-5, the full variable domain is SQTIHQWPATLVQPVGSPLSLECTVEGTSNPNLYWYRQAAGRGLQLLFYSVGIGQISSEVPQNLSASRPQDRQFILSSKKLLLSDSGFYLCAWERQGWGQETQYFGPGTRLLVL.

The J gene is TRBJ2-7, the V gene TRBV6-2 or TRBV6-3; TRBD1 is a possible D gene (6 bases). V was clipped by 1 base and J by 2 bases, with 15 bases between them. Germline V lookup: CDR1 MNHEY, CDR2 SVGEGT. The CDR3 consists of 16 residues. CDR3 loop: CASSYYPGTSTYEQYF. The CDR3 nucleotides are TGTGCCAGCAGTTACTATCCCGGGACATCCACCTACGAGCAGTACTTC.

In its sample, this clone was seen once. The chain recombines TRBV5-1 with TRBJ1-2; maybe TRBD1 (6 bases). Germline assignment: CDR1 SGHRS and CDR2 YFSETQ. Deletions cut 3 bases from V and 3 bases from J, with 15 bases between. The CDR3 extends over 15 amino acids. The CDR3 DNA reads TGCGCCAGCAGCTATTCTAGGGGGGAAGACTATGGCTACACCTTC. This gives the protein CASSYSRGEDYGYTF.

V and J are TRBV12-3 or TRBV12-4 and TRBJ2-7, with a tentative D call TRBD2 (6 bases). Trimming cost V 3 bases and J 5 bases, with 11 bases left between them. This CDR3 region has 13 residues. In nucleotides, the CDR3 is TGTGCCAGCAGTTTCGGGGGAACTGACGAGCAGTACTTC. It translates to CASSFGGTDEQYF.

The chain combines TRBV5-1 with TRBJ2-7, with 15 bases identical to TRBD2. The CDR3 totals 18 residues. After removal of 4 bases from V and 5 bases from J, the junction contained 13 bases not matched to a gene. In germline, CDR1 is SGHRS, CDR2 YFSETQ. The CDR3 spells CASSHGTSGGPKWDEQYF. In DNA, the CDR3 is TGCGCCAGCAGCCACGGGACTAGCGGGGGGCCGAAGTGGGACGAGCAGTACTTC.

This clone was seen a single time. This chain uses TRBV2 with TRBJ1-2; D possibly corresponds to TRBD1 (5 bases). Germline CDR1 and CDR2: SNHLY and FYNNEI. Trimming took off 2 bases at V and 4 bases at J, with 14 bases between the two ends. The CDR3 is 15 amino acids. This CDR3 reads CASSEMAGFPYGYTF. CDR3 nucleotides: TGTGCCAGCAGTGAAATGGCAGGGTTCCCCTATGGCTACACCTTC.

The rearrangement uses TRBV30 and TRBJ2-4; 8 positions agree with TRBD2. J gave up 6 bases and V 2 bases, and 9 bases lay outside the gene matches. The CDR3 is 15 amino acids. CDR1 is GTSNPN, CDR2 SVGIG, per germline (reference sequence). CDR3 nucleotides: TGTGCCTGGAGTCCTCGGGGGGGTGGAGGAAACATTCAGTACTTC. Translated: CAWSPRGGGGNIQYF.

The chain combines TRBV5-8 with TRBJ2-6; D remains ambiguous. This CDR3 is 15 amino acids long. Germline loops: CDR1 SGHTS, CDR2 YDEGEE. Trimming left V 2 bases short and J 3 bases short, with 9 bases between. The CDR3 DNA sequence: TGTGCCAGCAGCTTAGGGTTTTTTGGGGCCAACGTCCTGACTTTC. Translating gives CASSLGFFGANVLTF.

This chain joins TRBV5-1 and TRBJ2-2, with 9 bases identical to TRBD1. CDR1 and CDR2 (germline): SGHRS, YFSETQ. Trimming at V came to 4 bases and at J to 5 bases, leaving 3 bases not matched to a gene. This CDR3 is built from 14 residues. CDR3 nucleotides: TGCGCCAGCAGCCCACAGGGGGCAACCGGGGAGCTGTTTTTT. Translating it yields CASSPQGATGELFF.

The J gene is TRBJ2-5, the V gene TRBV7-2; 7 nucleotides line up with TRBD2. The CDR3 is 16 amino acids. Germline CDR1 is SGHTA and CDR2 is FQGNSA. V shed 5 bases, J shed 4 bases, and the junction held 13 bases outside the gene matches. The CDR3 loop is CASSPKYSGDVETQYF. In DNA, the CDR3 is TGTGCCAGCAGCCCAAAATACAGCGGGGACGTAGAGACCCAGTACTTC.

The genes are TRBV5-8 and TRBJ1-6; tentatively, D is TRBD1 (6 bases). The CDR3 is made up of 16 amino acids. Germline CDR1 is SGHTS and CDR2 is YDEGEE. V lost 0 bases and J lost 7, with 14 bases in between. CDR3: CASSLGLDSLNSPLHF. CDR3 nucleotide sequence: TGTGCCAGCAGCTTGGGTCTGGACAGTTTGAATTCACCCCTCCACTTT.

The chain recombines TRBV10-3 with TRBJ1-5; D is ambiguous. The germline V gene encodes CDR1 ENHRY and CDR2 SYGVKD. This CDR3 region has 13 residues. The V and J ends lost 6 bases and 5 bases respectively, with 11 bases between them. The CDR3 reads CAIRTDPDQPQHF. Here the CDR3 DNA reads TGTGCCATCAGGACGGACCCCGATCAGCCCCAGCATTTT.

This chain connects TRBV7-2 to TRBJ2-3; TRBD1 might be the D (6 bases). The V and J ends lost 5 bases and 4 bases respectively, with 10 bases between them. The germline gives CDR1 SGHTA, CDR2 FQGNSA. The CDR3 runs to 13 residues. This CDR3 reads CASSPRTADTQYF. For the CDR3, the DNA is TGTGCCAGCAGCCCTAGGACAGCAGATACGCAGTATTTT. The whole variable domain, remainder taken from reference TRBV7-2 and TRBJ2-3, is GAGVSQSPSNKVTEKGKDVELRCDPISGHTALYWYRQSLGQGLEFLIYFQGNSAPDKSGLPSDRFSAERTGGSVSTLTIQRTQQEDSAVYLCASSPRTADTQYFGPGTRLTVL.

The chain has TRBV5-1 and TRBJ2-3; D possibly corresponds to TRBD2 (6 bases). The CDR3 totals 16 residues. Germline CDR1 is SGHRS and CDR2 is YFSETQ. With 4 bases removed from V and 1 base from J, the gap between germline ends came to 16 bases. CDR3 DNA sequence: TGCGCCAGCAGCCCAAGGGCTTCGGGAGGCACAGATACGCAGTATTTT. Translating gives CASSPRASGGTDTQYF.

The chain uses TRBV9 and TRBJ2-7; D is unclear. CDR1 and CDR2 from the germline V gene are SGDLS and YYNGEE. CDR3 length: 15 amino acids. V was pared by 0 bases and J by 3 bases, with 13 bases between. The CDR3 protein is CASSVVAAEIYEQYF. In DNA form, the CDR3 reads TGTGCCAGCAGCGTAGTGGCGGCTGAAATCTACGAGCAGTACTTC.

CDR3 coding DNA: TGTGCCAGCTCACCACCGCACAGGCAAGAGACCCAGTACTTC. Translating gives CASSPPHRQETQYF. The rearrangement joins TRBV18 to TRBJ2-5, with D possibly TRBD1 on 5 matching bases. The V and J ends lost 0 bases and 2 bases respectively, with 7 bases between them. This CDR3 has 14 residues. CDR1 and CDR2 from the germline V gene are KGHSH and LQKENI.

J is TRBJ2-2 and V is TRBV6-5, with a possible D match to TRBD1 (6 bases). Germline loops: CDR1 MNHEY, CDR2 SVGAGI. The CDR3 runs 14 residues. V dropped 7 bases and J dropped 6 bases, with 15 bases sitting between them. As DNA, the CDR3 is TGTGCCAGCATAAGTCCAGCAGGGGCCGGGGAGCTGTTTTTT. This gives the protein CASISPAGAGELFF.